This TCR beta chain was sequenced during a study of cytomegalovirus exposure and HLA in healthy donors. Study results and limitations: Some TCR beta chains (about 170 of them) were listed as cytomegalovirus-associated.

Comments on this clone: What it binds is unknown.

Trimming took 0 bases from V and 9 from J, leaving 13 bases between them. Germline lookup yields CDR1 SGHDT and CDR2 YYEEEE. The CDR3 has 15 residues. 13 Jbeta primers and 60 Vbeta primers were used for the PCR. The authors' processing: In a later analysis, of approximately 81 million unique beta chains, about 11 million appeared in at least two donors. The table came from immunoSEQ multiplex PCR; TCRdb's copy has only in-frame clones and leaves some out. V and J calls and clone size are given by that table; D and trimming were obtained from the DNA. The repertoire includes roughly 160,000 clones, about four fifths of them detected once, and 1% sits in the top ten.

The gene calls are TRBV5-6 and TRBJ1-6; D remains ambiguous. The source is a woman aged 50 to 60 in good health and CMV-seropositive. Sequenced sample: PBMCs. The CDR3 reads CASSLEGGMSSPLHF. The CDR3 nucleotides are TGTGCCAGCAGCTTGGAAGGAGGGATGAGTTCACCCCTCCACTTT.